This paragraph reports one T cell receptor beta chain. The ends were cut back, 4 bases at V and 4 bases at J, with 14 bases in the middle. CDR3 length: 14 residues. Germline CDR1 and CDR2: LNHDA and SQIVND (reference sequence). This sample is drawn from a study of control samples from healthy donors and cancer patients. Some clones are missing from TCRdb's copy, which holds only in-frame ones; the method was immunoSEQ multiplex PCR. The sample lists roughly 150,000 clones; more than 85% were seen once. V gene TRBV19 combines with J gene TRBJ2-7; no firm D call. This sequence originates from a woman in her 30s in good health. Sequenced input: blood. The CDR3 region is CASSNRLRDYEQYF. The CDR3 bases are TGTGCCAGTAGTAACCGCCTTAGGGATTACGAGCAGTACTTC.